One and the same sample provided the 13 T cell receptor beta chains below, sequenced in a study of T cells in Graves' hyperthyroidism and ophthalmopathy. Amplification targeted TCR beta CDR3 regions from RNA transcripts. The study used the HTBI primer set for a first-round RT-PCR of the TCR CDR3. One entry per CDR3 protein results from TCRdb running MiXCR on the multiplex PCR reads. The table includes approximately 200,000 distinct CDR3 sequences, around 16% detected once. The sample consisted of blood. These receptors came from a man aged 40-49 years with Graves' hyperthyroidism.

This clonotype was observed many times. This chain uses TRBV7-2 with TRBJ1-3; D is perhaps TRBD1 (6 bases). This CDR3 has 15 amino acids. Germline V gives CDR1 SGHTA, CDR2 FQGNSA. V dropped 4 bases and J dropped 3 bases, with 13 bases sitting between them. The CDR3 reads CASSSSGVVGNTIYF. CDR3 bases: TGTGCCAGCAGCTCCTCAGGGGTTGTTGGAAACACCATATATTTT.

This chain uses TRBV20-1 with TRBJ2-7; TRBD1 matches at 12 bases. V dropped 5 bases and J dropped 0; count of bases not matched to a gene: 2. This CDR3 contains 14 residues. Germline V gene sequence: CDR1 DFQATT, CDR2 SNEGSKA (reference sequence). CDR3 sequence (DNA): TGCAGTGCTCAGGGACAGGGGGCCTCCTACGAGCAGTACTTC. Protein: CSAQGQGASYEQYF.

The sample holds many counts of this clonotype. One junction end does not reproduce the germline sequence, and a read error may be involved. The chain uses TRBV30 and TRBJ2-2; D could derive from TRBD1 or TRBD2 (5 bases each). Germline-derived CDR1 and CDR2 are GTSNPN and SVGIG (reference sequence). The CDR3 covers 14 residues. As DNA, the CDR3 is TGTGCCTGGATGGGGCGGTCGAACACCGGGAAGCTGTTTTTT. The encoded protein is CAWMGRSNTGKLFF.

There are many counts of this clonotype. The chain carries TRBV20-1 and TRBJ2-7; 9 bases line up with TRBD1. CDR3 length equals 15 residues. The V and J ends lost 6 bases and 0 bases, in that order; junction bases with no gene match: 9. CDR1 is DFQATT and CDR2 is SNEGSKA in the germline V gene (reference sequence). CDR3 nucleotides: TGCAGTGCCAGTACGGACAGGGGTAGCTCCTACGAGCAGTACTTC. Translated, it gives CSASTDRGSSYEQYF.

This clonotype showed up just once. CDR3 sequence: CASRRASGGGEQFF. The CDR3 bases are TGTGCCAGCAGGCGGGCTAGCGGAGGGGGGGAGCAGTTCTTC. The chain carries TRBV12-3 or TRBV12-4 and TRBJ2-1, with TRBD2 as a possible D gene (7 bases). V was shortened by 6 bases and J by 10 bases, with 19 bases between the two germline ends. This CDR3 comprises 14 residues.

This clonotype was seen ten or more times. The V call is TRBV2, the J call TRBJ1-1, with D hard to call. V was pared by 1 base and J by 5 bases, with 5 bases between. Germline CDR1 and CDR2: SNHLY and FYNNEI. The CDR3 loop spans 12 amino acids. CDR3 amino acids: CASSEGLTEAFF. The CDR3 bases are TGTGCCAGCAGTGAAGGTTTGACTGAAGCTTTCTTT.

This clonotype was recorded at least ten times. The CDR3 DNA sequence: TGTGCCAGCAGTGAAGGCTATCTGGGTACAAACCAAGAGACCCAGTACTTC. Residues: CASSEGYLGTNQETQYF. The J gene is TRBJ2-5, the V gene TRBV6-1; D not certain. Germline CDR1 and CDR2: MNHNS and SASEGT. Trimming pared 1 base from V and 0 bases from J, leaving 15 bases between. The CDR3 is 17 residues long.

This clonotype has at least ten counts. The gene calls are TRBV6-1 and TRBJ1-1; a weak D match, TRBD1 (5 bases). CDR1 and CDR2 from the germline V gene are MNHNS and SASEGT. The CDR3 is 15 residues long. V was cut by 4 bases and J by 0 bases, with 12 bases left in between. CDR3 nucleotide sequence: TGTGCCAGCAGTGCCGCCGGGACTATGAACACTGAAGCTTTCTTT. Translating gives CASSAAGTMNTEAFF.

Comment on this clonotype: A much larger clone lies a single base off, so this may be a read error. The genes are TRBV6-5 and TRBJ1-5, with 7 bases fitting TRBD1. This CDR3 has 16 residues. Germline V lookup: CDR1 MNHEY, CDR2 SVGAGI. The CDR3 bases are TGTGGCAGCAGTTACACCACAGGGGCGCCCAATCAGCCCCAGCATTTT. As protein: CGSSYTTGAPNQPQHF.

This clonotype came up many times. V is TRBV20-1 and J is TRBJ2-3; TRBD2 aligns across 11 bases. CDR3 length equals 17 residues. V was clipped by 6 bases and J by 0 bases; unmatched bases: 11. The germline CDR1 and CDR2 sequences are DFQATT and SNEGSKA (reference sequence). This CDR3 is CSALSGTSGSSTDTQYF. The CDR3 coding sequence is TGCAGTGCCCTTTCCGGGACTAGCGGCTCTAGCACAGATACGCAGTATTTT.

This clonotype was detected a few times. This sequence joins TRBV27 and TRBJ1-1; D possibly corresponds to TRBD1 (5 bases). Looked up from germline, CDR1 is MNHEY and CDR2 is SMNVEV (reference sequence). Trimming shortened V by 0 bases and J by 7 bases, and 12 bases separated the two germline ends. The CDR3 has 14 residues. Here the CDR3 reads CASSLSSGGSEAFF. The CDR3 DNA reads TGTGCCAGCAGTTTATCGTCCGGGGGGAGTGAAGCTTTCTTT.

This chain connects TRBV27 to TRBJ1-2, with D unresolved. Germline assignment: CDR1 MNHEY and CDR2 SMNVEV (reference sequence). V lost 6 bases to trimming and J lost 7 bases, with 18 bases between them. This CDR3 region has 14 residues. The CDR3 nucleotides are TGTGCCAGCAGCCCCGTCGGACTGGCTCCTGGCTACACCTTC. Its protein is CASSPVGLAPGYTF.

This clonotype was found a few times. The chain recombines TRBV5-1 with TRBJ2-5; possibly TRBD2 for D (6 bases). CDR3 size: 15 residues. Germline CDR1 SGHRS, CDR2 YFSETQ. V was clipped by 0 bases and J by 5 bases, with 14 bases between them. The DNA for the CDR3 is TGCGCCAGCAGCTTGGATGGACGGGGGAGTGAGACCCAGTACTTC. It translates to CASSLDGRGSETQYF.